This T cell receptor beta chain was documented in a study of T cells after posttransplantation cyclophosphamide. The study's findings and limits: Blood and skin or GI T cell repertoires showed limited TRB overlap. Donor-recipient repertoire similarity was low at 1-2 months, rising over year one.

Regarding this clone: What it binds is unknown.

The CDR3 is 16 residues long. Trimming removed 5 bases from V and 5 bases from J; junction bases left unmatched: 13. Per the germline V gene, CDR1 is LNHDA and CDR2 is SQIVND (reference sequence). Using immunoSEQ multiplex PCR, the repertoire was profiled, and TCRdb retains in-frame clones only, with some absent. The table includes 31,000 or so clones, 90% to 95% detected once. The naive gate required viable CD3+CD4+ or CD3+CD8+ cells with CCR7+CD45RA+CD45RO-CD95-CD27+CD28+ phenotype. This related bone marrow graft donor gave peripheral blood on the day of marrow donation. This receptor was obtained from a man aged 30-40 years in good health and a related stem cell transplant donor. The chain carries TRBV19 and TRBJ2-7; TRBD1 aligns across 9 bases. The source material was naive CD4+ T cells sorted from blood. The DNA for the CDR3 is TGTGCCAGTAGTCTCCATTCGGGGACAGGGCGCGACGAGCAGTACTTC. It specifies CASSLHSGTGRDEQYF.